This TCR beta chain was observed in a study of blood T cell repertoires in COVID-19. Study as a whole: The origin of the acute and convalescent COVID-19 samples was the United States, Italy and Spain. Sources were T cells, B-cell-depleted T cells, or PBMCs; the material itself was cDNA or gDNA.

Authors' methods: Amplification from reference gene primers served as the basis for estimated nucleated cell counts. Profiling relied on immunoSEQ multiplex PCR, and the TCRdb table lists in-frame clones only, not all of them. The V and J calls and clone size come from that table; D and trimming were worked out from the DNA. This table has about 180,000 clones, around 87% appearing once. Sequences were obtained from peripheral blood. The TCR comes from a woman aged 25 to 45 with active or convalescent COVID-19.

This CDR3 reads CASSSPWGTRNNEQFF. CDR3 DNA: TGTGCCAGCAGCTCCCCGTGGGGGACTAGAAACAATGAGCAGTTCTTC. V usage is TRBV7-2 and J usage is TRBJ2-1; the match to TRBD2 covers 8 bases. Looked up from germline, CDR1 is SGHTA and CDR2 is FQGNSA. CDR3 size: 16 residues. Trimming removed 4 bases from V and 5 bases from J; junction bases left unmatched: 10.